The following is a T cell receptor (beta chain) sequence with its context. Its antigen is currently unknown. The sample belongs to a study of blood T cells in healthy people across ages. Looked up from germline, CDR1 is MGHRA and CDR2 is YSYEKL. V trimming: 3 bases; J trimming: 3 bases; junction bases outside the gene matches: 16. CDR3 length: 18 residues. With a J-beta primer mix and a sample-barcoded 5' primer, a second PCR ran about 7 to 11 cycles. All samples yielded 2.5 million or more CDR3-containing paired-end reads. Each CDR3 protein is one row after TCRdb ran MiXCR on the 5' RACE reads. The repertoire includes just over 1 million distinct CDR3 sequences, more than 40% of them detected once, and 18% sits in the top ten. Study-wide results and caveats: Strong correlation was found linking TCR beta diversity to naive T cell percentage. When set beside aged donors, long-lived donors presented more naive CD4+ cells and higher diversity. Shifts in expanded clonotypes may have been confounded by donor CMV status, which was unknown.

This clonotype was obtained from a woman in her sixties or seventies in good health. Specimen: blood. The gene calls are TRBV4-1 and TRBJ2-7, with TRBD1 matching over 8 bases. CDR3 coding DNA: TGCGCCAGCAGCCACACGCCTGGGACAGGTATTAATCGCTACGAGCAGTACTTC. It codes for CASSHTPGTGINRYEQYF.